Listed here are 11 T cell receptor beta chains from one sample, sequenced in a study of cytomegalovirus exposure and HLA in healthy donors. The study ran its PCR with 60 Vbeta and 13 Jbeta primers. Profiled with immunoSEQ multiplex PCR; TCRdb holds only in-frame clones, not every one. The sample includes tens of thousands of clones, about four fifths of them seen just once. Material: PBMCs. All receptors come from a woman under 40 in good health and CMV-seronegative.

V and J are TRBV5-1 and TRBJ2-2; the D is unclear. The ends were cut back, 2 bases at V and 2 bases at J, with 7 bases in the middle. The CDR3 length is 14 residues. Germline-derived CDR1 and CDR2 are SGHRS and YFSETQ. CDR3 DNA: TGCGCCAGCAGCTTAGAGATAAACACCGGGGAGCTGTTTTTT. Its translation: CASSLEINTGELFF.

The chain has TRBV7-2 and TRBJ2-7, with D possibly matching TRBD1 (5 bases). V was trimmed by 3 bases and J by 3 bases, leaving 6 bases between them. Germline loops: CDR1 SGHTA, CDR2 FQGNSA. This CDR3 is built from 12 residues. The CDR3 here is CASSFTGYEQYF. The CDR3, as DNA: TGTGCCAGCAGCTTTACAGGCTACGAGCAGTACTTC.

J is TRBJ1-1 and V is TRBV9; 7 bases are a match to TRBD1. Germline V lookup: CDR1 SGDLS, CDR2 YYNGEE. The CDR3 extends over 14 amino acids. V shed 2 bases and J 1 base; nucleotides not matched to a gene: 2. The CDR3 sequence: CASSVTGKNTEAFF. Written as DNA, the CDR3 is TGTGCCAGCAGCGTGACAGGGAAGAACACTGAAGCTTTCTTT.

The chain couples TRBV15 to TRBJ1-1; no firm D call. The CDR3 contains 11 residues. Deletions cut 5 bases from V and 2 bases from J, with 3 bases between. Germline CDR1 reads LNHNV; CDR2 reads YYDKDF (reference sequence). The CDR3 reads CATSLNTEAFF. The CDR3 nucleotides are TGTGCCACCAGCCTCAACACTGAAGCTTTCTTT.

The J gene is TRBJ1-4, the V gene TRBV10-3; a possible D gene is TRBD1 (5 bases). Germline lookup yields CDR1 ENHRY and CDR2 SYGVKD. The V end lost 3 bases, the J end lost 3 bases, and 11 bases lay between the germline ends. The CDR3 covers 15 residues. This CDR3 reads CAISDSGGANEKLFF. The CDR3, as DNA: TGTGCCATCAGTGATTCGGGGGGGGCTAATGAAAAACTGTTTTTT.

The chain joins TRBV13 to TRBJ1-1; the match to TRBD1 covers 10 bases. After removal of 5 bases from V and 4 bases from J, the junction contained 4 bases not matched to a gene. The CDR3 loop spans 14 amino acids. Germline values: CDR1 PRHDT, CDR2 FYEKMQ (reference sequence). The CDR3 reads CASSLGQGGTEAFF. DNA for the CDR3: TGTGCCAGCAGCCTCGGACAGGGGGGCACTGAAGCTTTCTTT.

DNA of the CDR3: TGCGCCAGCAGCTTTCGGACTAGCGGGAGGGCCAACACCGGGGAGCTGTTTTTT. This codes for CASSFRTSGRANTGELFF. The J gene is TRBJ2-2, the V gene TRBV5-1; TRBD2 agrees at 15 bases. The germline V gene encodes CDR1 SGHRS and CDR2 YFSETQ. This CDR3 is 18 amino acids long. V was clipped by 2 bases and J by 2 bases; unmatched bases: 4.

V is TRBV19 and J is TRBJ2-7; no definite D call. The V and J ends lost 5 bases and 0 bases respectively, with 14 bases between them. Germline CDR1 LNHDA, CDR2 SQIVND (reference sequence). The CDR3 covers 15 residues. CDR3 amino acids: CASSFPGLTSYEQYF. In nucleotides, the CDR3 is TGTGCCAGTAGTTTCCCAGGCCTCACCTCCTACGAGCAGTACTTC.

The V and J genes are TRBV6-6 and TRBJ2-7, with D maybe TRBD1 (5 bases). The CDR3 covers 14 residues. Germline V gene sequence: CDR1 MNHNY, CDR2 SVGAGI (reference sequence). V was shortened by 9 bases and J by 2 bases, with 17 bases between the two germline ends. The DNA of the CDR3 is TGTGCCAGTAGTAACCGACAGAACCCCTACGAGCAGTACTTC. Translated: CASSNRQNPYEQYF.

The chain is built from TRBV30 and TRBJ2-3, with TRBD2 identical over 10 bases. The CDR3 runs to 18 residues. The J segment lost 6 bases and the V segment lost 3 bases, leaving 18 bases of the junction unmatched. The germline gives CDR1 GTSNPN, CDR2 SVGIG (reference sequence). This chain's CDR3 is CAWSFWGSGRARRDTQYF. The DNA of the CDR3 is TGTGCCTGGAGCTTTTGGGGGAGCGGGAGGGCCAGGAGGGATACGCAGTATTTT. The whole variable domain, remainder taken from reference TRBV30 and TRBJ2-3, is SQTIHQWPATLVQPVGSPLSLECTVEGTSNPNLYWYRQAAGRGLQLLFYSVGIGQISSEVPQNLSASRPQDRQFILSSKKLLLSDSGFYLCAWSFWGSGRARRDTQYFGPGTRLTVL.

CDR3 sequence (DNA): TGCGCCAGCAGCTTGGCGGGGACTCTCACGCGCACAGATACGCAGTATTTT. Its translation: CASSLAGTLTRTDTQYF. The chain uses TRBV5-1 and TRBJ2-3; the D gene is possibly TRBD2 (6 bases). The CDR3 has 17 residues. The ends were cut back, 0 bases at V and 1 base at J, with 15 bases in the middle. Germline values: CDR1 SGHRS, CDR2 YFSETQ.